The T cell receptor (beta chain) described here comes from a study of CXCR3-negative and CXCR3-positive naive CD8 T cells. The CDR3 sequence is 19 residues long. CDR1 is SGHTA and CDR2 is FQGNSA in the germline V gene. As for this clonotype: Its antigen is still unknown.

Study observations and caveats: Both naive subsets, CXCR3-negative and CXCR3-positive, displayed similar TRBV-TRBJ usage, unlike memory cells.

cDNA libraries for TRB were generated by 5' RACE incorporating UMI labels. Using the 5' RACE reads, TCRdb records one entry per CDR3 protein without DNA. The table for this sample gives some 38,000 distinct CDR3 sequences. The chain recombines TRBV7-2 with TRBJ1-5; as DNA is missing, the TRBD1 call by TCRdb cannot be tested. This clonotype originated in a human donor in good health. Some clones in this sample may be carry-over from other donors' samples. Sequencing input: memory CD8+ T cells from blood. The CDR3 reads CASSLAGQEVWSIYQPQHF. The variable domain in full, completed from reference TRBV7-2 and TRBJ1-5, reads GAGVSQSPSNKVTEKGKDVELRCDPISGHTALYWYRQSLGQGLEFLIYFQGNSAPDKSGLPSDRFSAERTGGSVSTLTIQRTQQEDSAVYLCASSLAGQEVWSIYQPQHFGDGTRLSIL.